This note documents a single TCR beta chain sequence. The data stem from a study of identifying expanded T cells in peripheral blood. No infections or other immune events were documented during collection. Clones were read by immunoSEQ multiplex PCR, and TCRdb kept only the in-frame ones, dropping some. Of more than 90,000 clones in the sample, approximately 90% were seen once. The sequenced sample consisted of blood. The receptor was isolated from a person aged 18-70 years in good health.

As DNA, the CDR3 is TGTGCCAGCAGCCTTCAGACTAGCGGGGGACGGGGGGCTACGCAGTATTTT. Amino acids: CASSLQTSGGRGATQYF. The chain links TRBV4-2 to TRBJ2-3, with TRBD2 matching over 12 bases. With V trimmed by 4 bases and J by 8 bases, 13 bases remained unmatched. This CDR3 is built from 17 residues. Germline CDR1 reads LGHNA; CDR2 reads YNFKEQ.